This TCR beta chain stems from a study of T cell changes during pregnancy in multiple sclerosis. CDR3 length equals 12 residues. CDR1 is PRHDT and CDR2 is FYEKMQ in the germline V gene (reference sequence). Trimming removed 5 bases at V and 0 bases at J, with 5 bases between. Sequencing was performed with immunoSEQ multiplex PCR; in TCRdb, only in-frame clones are kept and a portion is missing. The sample records approximately 63,000 clones, 91% being singletons. The material was peripheral blood, obtained in the third trimester of pregnancy. The gene calls are TRBV13 and TRBJ2-7; D call uncertain. The TCR was taken from a female donor in good health, enrolled as a control in a pregnancy study. The CDR3 region is CASSQISYEQYF. In nucleotides, the CDR3 is TGTGCCAGCAGCCAAATCTCCTACGAGCAGTACTTC. The full variable domain, completed using reference TRBV13 and TRBJ2-7, is AAGVIQSPRHLIKEKRETATLKCYPIPRHDTVYWYQQGPGQDPQFLISFYEKMQSDKGSIPDRFSAQQFSDYHSELNMSSLELGDSALYFCASSQISYEQYFGPGTRLTVT.